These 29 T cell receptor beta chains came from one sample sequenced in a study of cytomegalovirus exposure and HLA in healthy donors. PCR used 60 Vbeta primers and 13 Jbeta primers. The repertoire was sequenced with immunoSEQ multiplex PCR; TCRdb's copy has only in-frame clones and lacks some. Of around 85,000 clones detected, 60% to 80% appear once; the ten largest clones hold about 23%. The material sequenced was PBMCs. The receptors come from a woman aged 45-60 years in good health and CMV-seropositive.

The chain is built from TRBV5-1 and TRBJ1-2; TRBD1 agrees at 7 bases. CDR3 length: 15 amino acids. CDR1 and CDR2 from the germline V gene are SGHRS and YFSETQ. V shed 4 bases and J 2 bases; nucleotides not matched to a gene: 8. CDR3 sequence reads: CASSAIDRENYGYTF. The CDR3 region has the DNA TGCGCCAGCAGCGCGATCGACAGGGAGAACTATGGCTACACCTTC.

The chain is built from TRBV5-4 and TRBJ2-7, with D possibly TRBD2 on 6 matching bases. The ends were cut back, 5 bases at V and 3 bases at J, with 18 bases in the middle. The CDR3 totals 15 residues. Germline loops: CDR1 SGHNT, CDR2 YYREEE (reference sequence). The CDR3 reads CASRRQSEGLYEQYF. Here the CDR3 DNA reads TGTGCCAGCAGAAGACAGTCGGAGGGTCTCTACGAGCAGTACTTC.

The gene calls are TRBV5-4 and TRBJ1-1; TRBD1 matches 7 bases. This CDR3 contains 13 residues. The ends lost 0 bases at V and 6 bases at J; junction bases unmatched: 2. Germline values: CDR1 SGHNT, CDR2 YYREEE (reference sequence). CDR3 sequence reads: CASSLEGAPEAFF. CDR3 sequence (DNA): TGTGCCAGCAGCTTGGAGGGGGCACCTGAAGCTTTCTTT.

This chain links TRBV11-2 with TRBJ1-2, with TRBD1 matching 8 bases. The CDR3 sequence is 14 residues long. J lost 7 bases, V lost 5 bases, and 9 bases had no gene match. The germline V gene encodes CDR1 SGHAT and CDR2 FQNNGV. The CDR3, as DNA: TGTGCCAGCAGCATTATACCCGGACAGGGTGGCTACACCTTC. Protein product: CASSIIPGQGGYTF.

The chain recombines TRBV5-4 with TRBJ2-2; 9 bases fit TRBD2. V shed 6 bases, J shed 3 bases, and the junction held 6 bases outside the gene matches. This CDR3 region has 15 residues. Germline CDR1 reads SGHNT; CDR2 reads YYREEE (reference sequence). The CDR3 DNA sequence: TGTGCCAGCACGGTAGCGGGAGTCTACACCGGGGAGCTGTTTTTT. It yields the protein CASTVAGVYTGELFF.

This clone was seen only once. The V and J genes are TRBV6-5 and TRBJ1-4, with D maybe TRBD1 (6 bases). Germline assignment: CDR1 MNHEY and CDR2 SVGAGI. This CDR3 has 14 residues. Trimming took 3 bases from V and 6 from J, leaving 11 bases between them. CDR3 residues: CASSYGTYDEKLFF. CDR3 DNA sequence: TGTGCCAGCAGTTATGGGACATATGATGAAAAACTGTTTTTT.

The CDR3 DNA reads TGTGCCATCAGTGAGGAACAGGGCCTGGGCTATGGCTACACCTTC. This translates into CAISEEQGLGYGYTF. The rearrangement uses TRBV10-3 and TRBJ1-2; a possible D gene is TRBD1 (6 bases). The CDR3 covers 15 residues. Trimming took 2 bases from V and 4 from J, leaving 14 bases between them. Germline V lookup: CDR1 ENHRY, CDR2 SYGVKD.

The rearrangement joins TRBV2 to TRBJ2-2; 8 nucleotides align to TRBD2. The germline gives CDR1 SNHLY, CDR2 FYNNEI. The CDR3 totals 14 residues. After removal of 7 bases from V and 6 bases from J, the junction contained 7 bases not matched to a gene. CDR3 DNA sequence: TGTGCCAGCATCCAGCGGGAGACGTCCGGGGAGCTGTTTTTT. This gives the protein CASIQRETSGELFF.

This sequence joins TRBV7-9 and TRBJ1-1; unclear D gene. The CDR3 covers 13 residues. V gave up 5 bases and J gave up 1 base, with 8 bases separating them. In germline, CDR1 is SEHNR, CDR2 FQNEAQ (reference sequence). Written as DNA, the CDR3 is TGTGCCAGCAGCGACACAGAGAACACTGAAGCTTTCTTT. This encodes CASSDTENTEAFF. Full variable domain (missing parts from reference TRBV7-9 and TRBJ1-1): DTGVSQNPRHKITKRGQNVTFRCDPISEHNRLYWYRQTLGQGPEFLTYFQNEAQLEKSRLLSDRFSAERPKGSFSTLEIQRTEQGDSAMYLCASSDTENTEAFFGQGTRLTVV.

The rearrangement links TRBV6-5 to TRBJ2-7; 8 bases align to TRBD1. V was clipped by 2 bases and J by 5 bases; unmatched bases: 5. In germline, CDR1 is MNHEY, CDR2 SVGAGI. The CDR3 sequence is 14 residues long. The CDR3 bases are TGTGCCAGCAGTTACCGGCAGGGGGCCCACGAGCAGTACGTC. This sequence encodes CASSYRQGAHEQYV.

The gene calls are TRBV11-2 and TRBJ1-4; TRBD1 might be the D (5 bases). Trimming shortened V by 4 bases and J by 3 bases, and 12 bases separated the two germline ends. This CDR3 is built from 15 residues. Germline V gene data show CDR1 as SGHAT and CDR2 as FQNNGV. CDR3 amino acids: CASSSSGWANEKLFF. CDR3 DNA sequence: TGTGCCAGCAGCTCGTCAGGGTGGGCTAATGAAAAACTGTTTTTT.

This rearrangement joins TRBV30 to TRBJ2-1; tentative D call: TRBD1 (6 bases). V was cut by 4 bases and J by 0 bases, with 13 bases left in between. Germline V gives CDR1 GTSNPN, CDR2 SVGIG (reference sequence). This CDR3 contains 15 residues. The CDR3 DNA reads TGTGCCTGGAATTCGGGACACAACTCCTACAATGAGCAGTTCTTC. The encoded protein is CAWNSGHNSYNEQFF. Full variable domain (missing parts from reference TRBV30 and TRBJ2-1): SQTIHQWPATLVQPVGSPLSLECTVEGTSNPNLYWYRQAAGRGLQLLFYSVGIGQISSEVPQNLSASRPQDRQFILSSKKLLLSDSGFYLCAWNSGHNSYNEQFFGPGTRLTVL.

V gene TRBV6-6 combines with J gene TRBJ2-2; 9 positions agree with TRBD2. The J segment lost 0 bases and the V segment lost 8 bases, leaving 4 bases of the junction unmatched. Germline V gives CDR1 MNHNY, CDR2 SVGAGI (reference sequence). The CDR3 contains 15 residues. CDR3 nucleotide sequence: TGTGCCAGCTCACGCGGGGGGGCGAACACCGGGGAGCTGTTTTTT. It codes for CASSRGGANTGELFF.

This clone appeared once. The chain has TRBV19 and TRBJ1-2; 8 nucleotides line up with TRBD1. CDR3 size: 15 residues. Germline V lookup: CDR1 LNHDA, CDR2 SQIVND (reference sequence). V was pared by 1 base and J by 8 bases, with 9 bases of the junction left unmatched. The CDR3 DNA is TGTGCCAGTAGTATAGGAGACAGGGGATTGTCCGGCTACACCTTC. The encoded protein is CASSIGDRGLSGYTF.

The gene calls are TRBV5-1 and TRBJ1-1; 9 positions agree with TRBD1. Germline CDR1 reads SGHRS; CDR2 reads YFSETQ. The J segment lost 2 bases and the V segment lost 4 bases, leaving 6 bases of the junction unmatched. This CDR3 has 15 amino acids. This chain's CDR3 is CASSGGQGLNTEAFF. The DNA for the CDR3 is TGCGCCAGCAGCGGGGGACAGGGATTAAACACTGAAGCTTTCTTT. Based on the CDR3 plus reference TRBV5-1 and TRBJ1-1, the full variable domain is KAGVTQTPRYLIKTRGQQVTLSCSPISGHRSVSWYQQTPGQGLQFLFEYFSETQRNKGNFPGRFSGRQFSNSRSEMNVSTLELGDSALYLCASSGGQGLNTEAFFGQGTRLTVV.

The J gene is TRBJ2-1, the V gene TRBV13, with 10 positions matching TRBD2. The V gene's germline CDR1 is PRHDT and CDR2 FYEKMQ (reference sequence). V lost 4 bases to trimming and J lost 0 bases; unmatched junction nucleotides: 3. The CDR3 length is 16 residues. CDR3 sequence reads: CASSSSSGSSYNEQFF. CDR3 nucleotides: TGTGCCAGCAGCTCCTCTAGCGGGAGCTCCTACAATGAGCAGTTCTTC. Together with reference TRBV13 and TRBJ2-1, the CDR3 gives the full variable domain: AAGVIQSPRHLIKEKRETATLKCYPIPRHDTVYWYQQGPGQDPQFLISFYEKMQSDKGSIPDRFSAQQFSDYHSELNMSSLELGDSALYFCASSSSSGSSYNEQFFGPGTRLTVL.

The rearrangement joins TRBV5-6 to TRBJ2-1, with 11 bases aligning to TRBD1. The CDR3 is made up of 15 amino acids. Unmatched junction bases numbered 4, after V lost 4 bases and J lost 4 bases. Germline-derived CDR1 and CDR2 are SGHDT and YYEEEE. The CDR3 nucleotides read TGTGCCAGCAGCCTCGGACAGGGGGCATACAATGAGCAGTTCTTC. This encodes CASSLGQGAYNEQFF.

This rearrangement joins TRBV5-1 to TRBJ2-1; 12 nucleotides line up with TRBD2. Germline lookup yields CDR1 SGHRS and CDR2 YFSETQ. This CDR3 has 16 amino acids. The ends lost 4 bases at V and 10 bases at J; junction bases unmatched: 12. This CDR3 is CASSLLSSGGAMEQFF. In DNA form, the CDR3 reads TGCGCCAGCAGCCTCCTTTCTAGCGGGGGGGCAATGGAGCAGTTCTTC.

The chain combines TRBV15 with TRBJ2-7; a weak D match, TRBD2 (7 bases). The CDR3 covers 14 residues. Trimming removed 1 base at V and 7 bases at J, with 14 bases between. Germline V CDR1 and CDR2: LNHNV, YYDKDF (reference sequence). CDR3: CATSRGLGGREQYV. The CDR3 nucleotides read TGTGCCACCAGCAGAGGGTTGGGGGGGCGGGAGCAGTACGTC.

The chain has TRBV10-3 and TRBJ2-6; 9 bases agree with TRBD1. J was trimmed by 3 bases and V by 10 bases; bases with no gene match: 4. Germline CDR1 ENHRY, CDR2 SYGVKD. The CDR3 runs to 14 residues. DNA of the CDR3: TGTGCCACAACAGGGGGCGTTGGGGCCAACGTCCTGACTTTC. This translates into CATTGGVGANVLTF.

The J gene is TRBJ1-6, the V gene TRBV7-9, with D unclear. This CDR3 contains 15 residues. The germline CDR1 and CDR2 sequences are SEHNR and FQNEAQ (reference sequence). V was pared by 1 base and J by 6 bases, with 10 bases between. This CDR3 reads CASSLGAGSNSPLHF. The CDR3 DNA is TGTGCCAGCAGCTTAGGCGCGGGGTCTAATTCACCCCTCCACTTT.

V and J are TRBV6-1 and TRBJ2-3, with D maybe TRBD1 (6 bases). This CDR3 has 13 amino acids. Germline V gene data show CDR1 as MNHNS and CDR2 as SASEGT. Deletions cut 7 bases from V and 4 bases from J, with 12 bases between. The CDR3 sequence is CASTEQGADTQYF. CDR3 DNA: TGTGCCAGCACGGAACAGGGTGCAGATACGCAGTATTTT.

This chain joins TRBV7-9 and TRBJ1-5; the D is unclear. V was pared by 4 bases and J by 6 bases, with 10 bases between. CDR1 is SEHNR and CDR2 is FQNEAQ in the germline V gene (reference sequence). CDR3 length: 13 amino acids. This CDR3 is CASSSSGPQPQHF. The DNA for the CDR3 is TGTGCCAGCAGCTCGTCCGGTCCTCAGCCCCAGCATTTT.

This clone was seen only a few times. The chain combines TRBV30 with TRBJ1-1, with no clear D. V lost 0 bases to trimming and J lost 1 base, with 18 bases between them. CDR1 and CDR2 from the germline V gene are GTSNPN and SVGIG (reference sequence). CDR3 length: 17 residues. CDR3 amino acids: CAWSVLAYRRGNTEAFF. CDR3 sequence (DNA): TGTGCCTGGAGTGTATTGGCGTATCGGAGAGGGAACACTGAAGCTTTCTTT.

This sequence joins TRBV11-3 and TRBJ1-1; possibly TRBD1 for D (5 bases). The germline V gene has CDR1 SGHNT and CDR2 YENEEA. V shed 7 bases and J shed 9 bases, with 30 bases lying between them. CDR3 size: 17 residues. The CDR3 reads CASTLRATGGFSLKAFF. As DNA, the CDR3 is TGTGCCAGCACTCTAAGGGCAACCGGGGGATTTTCCTTGAAAGCTTTCTTT.

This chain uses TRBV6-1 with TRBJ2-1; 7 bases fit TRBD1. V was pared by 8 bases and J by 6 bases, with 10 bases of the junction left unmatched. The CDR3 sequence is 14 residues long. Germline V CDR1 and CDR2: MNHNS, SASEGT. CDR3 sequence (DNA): TGTGCCAGCCTGCATGGACAGGCACCCAATGAGCAGTTCTTC. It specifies CASLHGQAPNEQFF.

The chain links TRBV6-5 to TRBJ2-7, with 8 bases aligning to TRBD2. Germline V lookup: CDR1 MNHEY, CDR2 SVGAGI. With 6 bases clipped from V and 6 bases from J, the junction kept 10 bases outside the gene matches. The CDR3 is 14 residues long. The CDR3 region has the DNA TGTGCCAGCAGCCCCACTAGCGGCATAAGCGAGCAGTACTTC. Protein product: CASSPTSGISEQYF.

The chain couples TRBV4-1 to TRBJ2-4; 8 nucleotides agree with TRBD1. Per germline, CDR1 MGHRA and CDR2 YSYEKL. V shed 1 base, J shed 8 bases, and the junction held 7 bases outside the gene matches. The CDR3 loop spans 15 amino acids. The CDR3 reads CASSQGSGGWDIQYF. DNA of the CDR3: TGCGCCAGCAGCCAAGGATCAGGGGGCTGGGACATTCAGTACTTC.

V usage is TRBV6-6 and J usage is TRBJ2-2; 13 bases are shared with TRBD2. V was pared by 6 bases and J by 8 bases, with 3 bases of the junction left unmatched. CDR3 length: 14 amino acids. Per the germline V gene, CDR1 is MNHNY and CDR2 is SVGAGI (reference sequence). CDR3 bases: TGTGCCAGCAGGACTAGCGGGAGGATTGGGGAGCTGTTTTTT. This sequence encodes CASRTSGRIGELFF.